This T cell receptor (beta chain) originates from a study of control samples from healthy donors and cancer patients. Only one count was recorded for this clone. Data came from immunoSEQ multiplex PCR; TCRdb stores just in-frame clones and leaves some out. The sample comprises about 130,000 clones, approximately 92% of which are singletons, and about 0.6% rests with the top ten. The CDR3 has 15 amino acids. Deletions cut 6 bases from V and 8 bases from J, with 23 bases between. The germline gives CDR1 SGHKS, CDR2 YYEKEE (reference sequence). Sequenced material: PBMCs. The sequence was obtained from a man aged 80 or over with head and neck cancer. V usage is TRBV5-5 and J usage is TRBJ1-2; possible D gene TRBD1, 6 bases. CDR3 DNA: TGTGCCAGCAACCTGGGGGCCGGGTCCGTCAACGGCTACACCTTC. Its protein is CASNLGAGSVNGYTF.